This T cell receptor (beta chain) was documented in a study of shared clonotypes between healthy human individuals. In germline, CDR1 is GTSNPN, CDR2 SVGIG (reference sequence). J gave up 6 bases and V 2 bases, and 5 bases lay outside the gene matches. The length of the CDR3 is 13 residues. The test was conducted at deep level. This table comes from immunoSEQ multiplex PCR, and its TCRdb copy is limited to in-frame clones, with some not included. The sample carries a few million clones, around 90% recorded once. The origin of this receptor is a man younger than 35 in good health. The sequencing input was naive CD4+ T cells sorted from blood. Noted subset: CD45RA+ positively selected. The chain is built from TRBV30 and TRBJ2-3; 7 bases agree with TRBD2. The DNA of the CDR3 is TGTGCCTGGAGTAGGACTAGGTGGGATACGCAGTATTTT. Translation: CAWSRTRWDTQYF.